This T cell receptor beta chain was identified in a study of T cell responses to AZD1222 COVID-19 vaccine. Points from the study as a whole: Females made up more of the donors, who were largely white British, and clonal diversity may have come out too low. The peak T cell response came first, and repertoires were sampled only after it. Unmutated variant regions are reportedly targeted by nearly half of spike-specific TCRs. Spike-specific TCR repertoires showed rising breadth and depth after two AZD1222 doses.

Germline V gives CDR1 SQVTM, CDR2 ANQGSEA. The germline V and J ends were trimmed by 1 base and 2 bases, with 9 bases remaining between them. The CDR3 consists of 14 residues. To note about this clone: Its antigen is not known.

Sequencing used immunoSEQ multiplex PCR; TCRdb keeps in-frame clones, though not all of them. The table has more than 85,000 clones, about 90% seen once; the top ten hold more than 15%. This sequence joins TRBV29-1 and TRBJ1-5; D remains unclear. This material consisted of peripheral blood, taken 28 days after the second AZD1222 dose. The sequence was collected from an adult who received the AZD1222 COVID-19 vaccine. In nucleotides, the CDR3 is TGCAGCGTTGAAGTCAACGGGGGCAATCAGCCCCAGCATTTT. This sequence encodes CSVEVNGGNQPQHF.